The clone carrying this TCR beta chain has only one observation. Libraries were prepared by immunoSEQ multiplex PCR; TCRdb keeps only in-frame clonotypes and omits some of them. In the table there are 9,500 to 12,000 clones, roughly 51% of which are singletons. This specimen belongs to a study of sequential checkpoint blockade in melanoma. CDR1 is SGHNT and CDR2 is YYREEE in the germline V gene (reference sequence). V trimming: 0 bases; J trimming: 6 bases; junction bases outside the gene matches: 7. This CDR3 is built from 16 residues. Described treatment: randomized to nivolumab then ipilimumab (arm A) or the reverse (arm B).

The chain has TRBV5-4 and TRBJ2-1; TRBD2 matches at 9 bases. Material: CD8+ T cells sorted from blood (inferred from file names), obtained from a patient given nivolumab and ipilimumab in sequence. The receptor comes from a human donor with melanoma. The CDR3 bases are TGTGCCAGCAGCTTGGGAGGCCTAGCGGGATTCAATGAGCAGTTCTTC. Translating it yields CASSLGGLAGFNEQFF. Using reference TRBV5-4 and TRBJ2-1 for the parts outside the CDR3, the full variable domain is ETGVTQSPTHLIKTRGQQVTLRCSSQSGHNTVSWYQQALGQGPQFIFQYYREEENGRGNFPPRFSGLQFPNYSSELNVNALELDDSALYLCASSLGGLAGFNEQFFGPGTRLTVL.